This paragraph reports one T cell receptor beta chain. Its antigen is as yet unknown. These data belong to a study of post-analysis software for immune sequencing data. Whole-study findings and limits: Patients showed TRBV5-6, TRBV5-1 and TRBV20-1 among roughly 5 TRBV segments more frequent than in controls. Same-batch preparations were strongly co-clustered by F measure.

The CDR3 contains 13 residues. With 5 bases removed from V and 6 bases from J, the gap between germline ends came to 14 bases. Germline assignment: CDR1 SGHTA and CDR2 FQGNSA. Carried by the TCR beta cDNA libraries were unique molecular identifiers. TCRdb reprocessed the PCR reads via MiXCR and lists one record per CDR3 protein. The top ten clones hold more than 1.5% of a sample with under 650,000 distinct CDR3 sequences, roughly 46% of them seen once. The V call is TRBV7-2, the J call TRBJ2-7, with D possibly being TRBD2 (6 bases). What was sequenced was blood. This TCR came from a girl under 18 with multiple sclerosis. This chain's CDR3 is CASSPLAVGEQYF. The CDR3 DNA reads TGTGCCAGCAGCCCATTAGCGGTAGGCGAGCAGTACTTC. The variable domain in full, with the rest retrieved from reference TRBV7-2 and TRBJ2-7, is GAGVSQSPSNKVTEKGKDVELRCDPISGHTALYWYRQSLGQGLEFLIYFQGNSAPDKSGLPSDRFSAERTGGSVSTLTIQRTQQEDSAVYLCASSPLAVGEQYFGPGTRLTVT.